The rows below give T cell receptor beta chains drawn from one sample of a study of Tregs in tolerant kidney transplant recipients. Assay used: immunoSEQ multiplex PCR; TCRdb lists only in-frame clones, some missing. The sample records around 64,000 clones, around 87% being singletons. Source: CD4+ T cells from blood (PBMCs), taken 6 months after the transplant. The receptor source for this set is a human patient who received a combined kidney and bone marrow transplant. Some T cells may arise from the graft donor. Both conserved end residues are trimmed from each CDR3. Only part of the rows carry a size: once, few, many, or a class if the clone is expanded.

CDR3 protein	clone size	V gene	J gene	CDR3 length
ASSQDRAGTGELF	NA	TRBV6-4	TRBJ2-2	13
ASSSLAGGGNEQF	NA	TRBV2	TRBJ2-1	13
ASSLDREQY	once	TRBV7-6	TRBJ2-7	9
ATSGHQGALGELF	NA	TRBV15	TRBJ2-2	13
ACQLDSGNTIY	once	TRBV30	TRBJ1-3	11
ASNLRQGGEKLF	NA	TRBV5-6	TRBJ1-4	12
ASSFFSTGTGELF	NA	TRBV5-1	TRBJ2-2	13
ASSGGLASTDTQY	NA	TRBV5-1	TRBJ2-3	13
ASSLYGRVWSPLH	NA	TRBV27	TRBJ1-6	13
ASSLALSSYEQY	NA	TRBV7-2	TRBJ2-7	12
ASSLGVPTIDGYT	NA	TRBV7-9	TRBJ1-2	13
ACYRGHNSPLH	NA	TRBV6-6	TRBJ1-6	11
ASSPRREGQEQY	NA	TRBV18	TRBJ2-7	12
ADGKGDQETQY	NA	TRBV2	TRBJ2-5	11
ASSRTGRVGAEAF	NA	TRBV5-1	TRBJ1-1	13
ASLKNRGMNTEAF	NA	TRBV6-1	TRBJ1-1	13
ASTGGAGTDTQY	NA	TRBV28	TRBJ2-3	12
ASLRGYEQY	NA	TRBV6-1	TRBJ2-7	9
ASSDGTGGLNEKLF	NA	TRBV5-1	TRBJ1-4	14
ASSIRGTGARNEQF	once	TRBV19	TRBJ2-1	14
ASRTGIGLRYGYT	NA	TRBV4-2	TRBJ1-2	13
ATSIKRGISFTQY	NA	TRBV15	TRBJ2-5	13
ASSLGDSAGYEKLF	once	TRBV28	TRBJ1-4	14
ASSPGSSGLDNEQF	NA	TRBV5-1	TRBJ2-1	14
ASSPSGANVLT	NA	TRBV9	TRBJ2-6	11
ASSLINRALSYNEQF	NA	TRBV5-8	TRBJ2-1	15
ASSFVGDGYT	NA	TRBV28	TRBJ1-2	10
SVEGLAGTQY	NA	TRBV29-1	TRBJ2-5	10
ATSPSGREVNTIY	NA	TRBV15	TRBJ1-3	13
ASSSTGDEQY	once	TRBV11-3	TRBJ2-7	10
ASSGGPRNYGYT	NA	TRBV6-5	TRBJ1-2	12
AITPDRLSGYT	NA	TRBV10-3	TRBJ1-2	11
ASSIGQAATNEKLF	NA	TRBV19	TRBJ1-4	14
SALLPRGYT	NA	TRBV20-1	TRBJ1-2	9
ASTREPYNSPLH	NA	TRBV7-2	TRBJ1-6	12
ASSRGQGASYNSPLH	NA	TRBV5-1	TRBJ1-6	15
ASREEAALNSPLH	NA	TRBV19	TRBJ1-6	13
ASSSSGPQETQY	NA	TRBV7-3	TRBJ2-5	12
ASSFLAGVSGANVLT	NA	TRBV7-3	TRBJ2-6	15
ASRETGAGHIQETQY	NA	TRBV4-2	TRBJ2-5	15
ASHPGQGRGNQPQH	NA	TRBV19	TRBJ1-5	14
ASRDFGSRAPDTQY	NA	TRBV5-1	TRBJ2-3	14
AWSVGQKIYEQY	NA	TRBV30	TRBJ2-7	12
ASSYNAGDYEQY	NA	TRBV6-5	TRBJ2-7	12
ASSIRGDTGELF	NA	TRBV19	TRBJ2-2	12
ASSFERERSEQF	NA	TRBV5-4	TRBJ2-1	12
SVVISPRGEQY	NA	TRBV29-1	TRBJ2-7	11
ASSPADTQY	once	TRBV7-2	TRBJ2-3	9
ASGLYLDGTGYGYT	NA	TRBV12-5	TRBJ1-2	14
ASRATGELF	NA	TRBV2	TRBJ2-2	9
ASSRDSYRTDTQY	once	TRBV2	TRBJ2-3	13